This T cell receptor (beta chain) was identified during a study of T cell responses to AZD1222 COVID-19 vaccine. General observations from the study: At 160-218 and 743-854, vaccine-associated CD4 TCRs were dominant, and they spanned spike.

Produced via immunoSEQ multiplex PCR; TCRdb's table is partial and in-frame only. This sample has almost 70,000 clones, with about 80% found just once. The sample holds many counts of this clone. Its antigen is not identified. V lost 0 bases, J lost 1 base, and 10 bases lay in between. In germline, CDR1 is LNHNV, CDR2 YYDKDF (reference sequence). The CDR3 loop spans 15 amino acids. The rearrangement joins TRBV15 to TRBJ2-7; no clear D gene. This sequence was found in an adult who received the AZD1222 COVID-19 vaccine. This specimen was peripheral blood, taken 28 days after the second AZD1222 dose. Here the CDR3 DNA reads TGTGCCACCAGCAGAGATAATACCCCGTCCTACGAGCAGTACTTC. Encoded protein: CATSRDNTPSYEQYF.